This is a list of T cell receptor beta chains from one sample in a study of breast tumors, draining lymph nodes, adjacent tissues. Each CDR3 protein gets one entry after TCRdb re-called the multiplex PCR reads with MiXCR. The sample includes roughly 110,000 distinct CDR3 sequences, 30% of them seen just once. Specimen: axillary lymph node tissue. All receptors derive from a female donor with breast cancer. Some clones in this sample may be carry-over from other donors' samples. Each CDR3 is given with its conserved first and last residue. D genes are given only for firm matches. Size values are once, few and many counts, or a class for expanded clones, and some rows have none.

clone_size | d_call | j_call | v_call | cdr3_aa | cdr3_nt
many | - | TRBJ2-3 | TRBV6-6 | CASSYNGGKHSTDTQYF | TGTGCCAGCAGTTATAATGGGGGAAAACATAGCACAGATACGCAGTATTTT
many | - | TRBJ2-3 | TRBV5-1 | CASSLAYGTVTDTQYF | TGCGCCAGCAGCTTGGCGTACGGTACAGTCACAGATACGCAGTATTTT
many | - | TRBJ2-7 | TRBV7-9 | CASSPPFGEQYF | TGTGCCAGCAGCCCTCCTTTTGGCGAGCAGTACTTC
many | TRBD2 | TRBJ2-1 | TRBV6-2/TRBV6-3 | CASIWGSGVNEQFF | TGTGCCAGCATCTGGGGAAGCGGGGTCAATGAGCAGTTCTTC
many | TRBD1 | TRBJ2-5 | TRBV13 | CASSPGQGGETQYF | TGTGCCAGCAGCCCGGGACAGGGCGGAGAGACCCAGTACTTC
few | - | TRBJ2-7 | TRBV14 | CASSLTEMSEQYF | TGTGCCAGCAGCCTCACAGAGATGAGCGAGCAGTACTTC
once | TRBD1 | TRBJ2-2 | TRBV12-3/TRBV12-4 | CASSVTGTGSTGELFF | TGTGCCAGCAGTGTCACCGGGACAGGGAGCACCGGGGAGCTGTTTTTT
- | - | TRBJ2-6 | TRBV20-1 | CSAISGVGANVLTF | TGCAGTGCCATTAGCGGAGTTGGGGCCAACGTCCTGACTTTC
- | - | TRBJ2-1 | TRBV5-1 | CASSLDGGDTYNEQFF | TGCGCCAGCAGCTTGGATGGGGGCGATACCTACAATGAGCAGTTCTTC
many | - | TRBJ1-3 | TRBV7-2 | CASSQSGAGASGNTIYF | TGTGCCAGCAGCCAAAGTGGGGCAGGAGCCTCTGGAAACACCATATATTTT
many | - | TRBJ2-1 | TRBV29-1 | CSVEFSDSDEQFF | TGCAGCGTTGAATTCTCGGATTCGGATGAGCAGTTCTTC
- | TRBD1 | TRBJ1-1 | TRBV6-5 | CASSYLPTGGTEAFF | TGTGCCAGCAGTTACTTACCAACAGGGGGCACTGAAGCTTTCTTT
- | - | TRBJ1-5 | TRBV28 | CASSPLAEPQHF | TGTGCCAGCAGCCCACTCGCGGAGCCCCAGCATTTT
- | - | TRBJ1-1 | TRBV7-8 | CASSLNNGANTEALF | TGTGCCAGCAGCTTAAATAACGGGGCGAACACTGAAGCTCTCTTT
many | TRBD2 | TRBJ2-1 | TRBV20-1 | CSARGLTSGYNEQFF | TGCAGTGCTAGAGGGCTTACTAGCGGCTACAATGAGCAGTTCTTC
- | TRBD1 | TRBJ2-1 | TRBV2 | CASSLTGQGGNEQFF | TGTGCCAGCAGCTTAACGGGACAGGGGGGCAATGAGCAGTTCTTC
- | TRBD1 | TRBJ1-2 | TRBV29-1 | CSVDRGYGYTF | TGCAGCGTGGACAGGGGATATGGCTACACCTTC
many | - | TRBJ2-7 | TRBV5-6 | CASRVGQAYEQYF | TGTGCCAGCAGGGTCGGACAAGCCTACGAGCAGTACTTC
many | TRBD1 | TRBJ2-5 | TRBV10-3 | CAISESGDRGRETQYF | TGTGCCATCAGTGAGTCGGGCGACAGGGGGCGAGAGACCCAGTACTTC
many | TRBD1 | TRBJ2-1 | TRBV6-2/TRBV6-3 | CASSPRRTGGDNEQFF | TGTGCCAGCAGTCCCCGACGGACAGGCGGAGACAATGAGCAGTTCTTC
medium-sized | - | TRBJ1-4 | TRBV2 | CASSASATNEKLFF | TGTGCCAGCAGTGCTAGTGCAACTAATGAAAAACTGTTTTTT
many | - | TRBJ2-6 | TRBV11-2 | CASSFGISGANVLTF | TGTGCCAGCAGCTTTGGGATCTCTGGGGCCAACGTCCTGACTTTC
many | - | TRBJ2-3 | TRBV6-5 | CASSYTKGLGTQYF | TGTGCCAGCAGTTACACCAAGGGTTTGGGTACGCAGTATTTT
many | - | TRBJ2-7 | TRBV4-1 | CASSGRNTYEQYF | TGCGCCAGCAGCGGTCGGAATACCTACGAGCAGTACTTC
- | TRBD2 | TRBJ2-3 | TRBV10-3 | CAISGPYGTSGSGNQPQYF | TGTGCCATCAGTGGACCTTACGGGACTAGCGGGAGTGGCAATCAGCCCCAGTATTTT
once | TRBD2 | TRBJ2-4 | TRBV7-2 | CASSLHSGLAGTLAKNIQYF | TGTGCCAGCAGCTTACACTCGGGACTAGCGGGGACCCTAGCCAAAAACATTCAGTACTTC
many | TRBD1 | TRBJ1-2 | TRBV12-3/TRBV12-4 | CASRLRQGSGGYTF | TGTGCCAGCCGCCTGAGACAGGGTTCCGGTGGCTACACCTTC
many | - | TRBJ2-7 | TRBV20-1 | CSARDLTKEEQYF | TGCAGTGCTAGAGATTTGACGAAAGAAGAGCAGTACTTC
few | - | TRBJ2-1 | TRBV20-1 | CSVGGGGQNEQFF | TGCAGTGTAGGGGGGGGGGGGCAAAATGAGCAGTTCTTC
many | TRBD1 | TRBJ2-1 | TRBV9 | CASSLGGTGFYNEQFF | TGTGCCAGCAGCCTGGGGGGGACAGGGTTCTACAATGAGCAGTTCTTC
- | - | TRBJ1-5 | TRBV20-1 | CSARVPSGSTQPQHF | TGCAGTGCTAGAGTTCCTAGCGGGAGCACTCAGCCCCAGCATTTT
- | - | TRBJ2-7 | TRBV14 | CASSQIRSYEQYF | TGCGCCAGCAGCCAAATCCGCTCCTACGAGCAGTACTTC
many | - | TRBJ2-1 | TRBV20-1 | CSAPSPDIYNEQFF | TGCAGTGCTCCTTCGCCGGATATATACAATGAGCAGTTCTTC
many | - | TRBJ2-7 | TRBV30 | CAWREVGGTYEQYF | TGTGCCTGGAGGGAGGTCGGGGGTACCTACGAGCAGTACTTC
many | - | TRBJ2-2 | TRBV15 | CATSKADYTGELFF | TGTGCCACCAGCAAAGCGGACTACACCGGGGAGCTGTTTTTT
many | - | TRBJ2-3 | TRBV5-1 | CASSLAAWADTQYF | TGCGCCAGCAGCTTGGCCGCGTGGGCCGATACGCAGTATTTT
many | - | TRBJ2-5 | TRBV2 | CASTRTETGGETQYF | TGTGCCAGCACCCGGACAGAGACAGGAGGGGAGACCCAGTACTTC
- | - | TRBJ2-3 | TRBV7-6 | CASSLVGEQDTQYF | TGTGCCAGCAGCTTAGTGGGGGAACAAGATACGCAGTATTTT
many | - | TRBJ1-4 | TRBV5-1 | CASSKGTNTGEKLFF | TGCGCCAGCAGCAAAGGGACCAACACGGGTGAAAAACTGTTTTTT
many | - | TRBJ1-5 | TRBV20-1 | CSARQRGDAPQHF | TGCAGTGCTAGACAGAGGGGGGACGCGCCCCAGCATTTT
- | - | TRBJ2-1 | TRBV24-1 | CATSNGANSYNEQFF | TGTGCCACCAGTAATGGCGCTAACTCCTACAATGAGCAGTTCTTC
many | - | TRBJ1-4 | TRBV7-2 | CASTQGRGNEKLFF | TGTGCCAGCACCCAAGGACGGGGAAATGAAAAACTGTTTTTT
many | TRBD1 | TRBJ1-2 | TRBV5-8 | CASSPDRDGYTF | TGTGCCAGCAGCCCGGACAGGGATGGCTACACCTTC
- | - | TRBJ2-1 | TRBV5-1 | CASSPNPGHNSYNEQFF | TGCGCCAGCAGCCCCAACCCGGGACACAACTCCTACAATGAGCAGTTCTTC
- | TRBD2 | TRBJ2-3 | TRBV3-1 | CASVLPTSTILAGEPDTQYF | TGTGCCAGCGTCCTGCCGACCTCTACCATACTAGCGGGAGAGCCAGATACGCAGTATTTT
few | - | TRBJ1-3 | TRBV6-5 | CASSHSTTGHGNTIYF | TGTGCCAGCAGTCACTCGACAACAGGGCATGGAAACACCATATATTTT
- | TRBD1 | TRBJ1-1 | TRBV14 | CASSPFANRGMNTEAFF | TGTGCCAGCAGCCCCTTCGCGAACAGGGGTATGAACACTGAAGCTTTCTTT
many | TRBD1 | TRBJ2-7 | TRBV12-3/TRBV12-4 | CASSPRQGATYEQYF | TGTGCCAGCAGTCCCCGACAGGGGGCTACCTACGAGCAGTACTTC
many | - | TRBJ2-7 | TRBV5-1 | CASRQDLYEQYF | TGCGCCAGCAGACAGGACCTCTACGAGCAGTACTTC
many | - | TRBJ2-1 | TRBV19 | CASSMGVGNYEQFF | TGTGCCAGTAGTATGGGAGTAGGGAACTATGAGCAGTTCTTC
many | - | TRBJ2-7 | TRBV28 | CASSLKARGAYEQYF | TGTGCCAGCAGTTTGAAGGCTAGGGGGGCTTACGAGCAGTACTTC
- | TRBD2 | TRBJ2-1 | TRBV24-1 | CATSIRSCGGGNEQFF | TGTGCCACCAGTATTAGGAGTTGTGGCGGGGGCAATGAGCAGTTCTTC
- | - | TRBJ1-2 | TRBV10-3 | CAISSTQRYGYTF | TGTGCCATCAGTAGTACCCAGAGGTATGGCTACACCTTC
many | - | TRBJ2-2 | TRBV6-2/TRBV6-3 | CASSFQHTGELFF | TGTGCCAGCAGTTTTCAGCACACCGGGGAGCTGTTTTTT
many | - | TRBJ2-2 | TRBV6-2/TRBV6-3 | CASSSSMSGELFF | TGTGCCAGCAGTTCTAGTATGTCCGGGGAGCTGTTTTTT
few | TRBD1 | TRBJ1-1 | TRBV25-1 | CASSDRGHTEAFF | TGTGCCAGCAGTGACAGGGGGCACACTGAAGCTTTCTTT
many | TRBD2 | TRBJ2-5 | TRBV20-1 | CSARLGRAKTQYF | TGCAGTGCTAGACTAGGGAGGGCAAAGACCCAGTACTTC
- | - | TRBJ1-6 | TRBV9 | CASSVGGAHNSPLHF | TGTGCCAGCAGCGTTGGGGGGGCCCACAATTCACCCCTCCACTTT